This T cell receptor (beta chain) came from a study of cytomegalovirus exposure and HLA in healthy donors. Study as a whole: About 85 million unique TCRs from HLA-typed donors were held in an early release of data.

Nominal health characterized the donors when sampled, though unrecorded immune exposures were likely. About this clone: Its antigen is as yet unknown.

PCR used 60 Vbeta primers and 13 Jbeta primers. This table comes from immunoSEQ multiplex PCR, and its TCRdb copy is limited to in-frame clones, with some not included. The sample shows 150,000 or so clones, 80% of them seen only once. Study-wide results and caveats: The investigators catalogued 150 to 200 TCR beta chains as cytomegalovirus-associated. Accurate predictions that matched the HLA-A and HLA-B alleles of most subjects were reportedly made from TCR beta sequences.

V was shortened by 5 bases and J by 0 bases, with 13 bases between the two germline ends. The germline V gene encodes CDR1 SGHTA and CDR2 FQGTGA. The CDR3 has 16 residues. This clonotype was obtained from a woman aged 40 to 50 in good health and CMV-seronegative. This chain connects TRBV7-3 to TRBJ2-2, with TRBD1 as a possible D gene (5 bases). Sequencing was carried out using PBMCs. In DNA form, the CDR3 reads TGTGCCAGCAGCCCAGAACTCAGGGCGAACACCGGGGAGCTGTTTTTT. Protein sequence: CASSPELRANTGELFF. The full variable domain, rest sourced from reference TRBV7-3 and TRBJ2-2, is GAGVSQTPSNKVTEKGKYVELRCDPISGHTALYWYRQSLGQGPEFLIYFQGTGAADDSGLPNDRFFAVRPEGSVSTLKIQRTERGDSAVYLCASSPELRANTGELFFGEGSRLTVL.